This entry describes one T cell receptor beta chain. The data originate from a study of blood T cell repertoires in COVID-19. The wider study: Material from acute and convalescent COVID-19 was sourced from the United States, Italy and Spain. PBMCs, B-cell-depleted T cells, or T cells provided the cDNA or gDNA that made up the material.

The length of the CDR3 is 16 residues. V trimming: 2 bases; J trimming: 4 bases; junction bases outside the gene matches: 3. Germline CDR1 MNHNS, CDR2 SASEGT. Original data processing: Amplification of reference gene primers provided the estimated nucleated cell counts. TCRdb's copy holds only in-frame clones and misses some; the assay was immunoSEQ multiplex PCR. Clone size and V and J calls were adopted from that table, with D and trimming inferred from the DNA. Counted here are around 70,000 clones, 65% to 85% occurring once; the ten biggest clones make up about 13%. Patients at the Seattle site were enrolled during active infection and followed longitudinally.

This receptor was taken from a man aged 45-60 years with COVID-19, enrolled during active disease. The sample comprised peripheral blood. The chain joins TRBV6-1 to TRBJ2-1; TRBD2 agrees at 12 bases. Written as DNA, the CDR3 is TGTGCCAGCAGTGAACAGCTAGCGGGAGGGTACAATGAGCAGTTCTTC. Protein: CASSEQLAGGYNEQFF.